These 22 T cell receptor beta chains were sequenced from one sample in a study of OX40 agonist ivuxolimab in advanced cancers. Clones were sequenced by immunoSEQ multiplex PCR, and TCRdb holds only the in-frame ones, with some missing. The sample carries some 80,000 clones, more than 75% recorded once. This sample comprised CD4+ or CD8+ T cells sorted from blood, obtained in a trial of the OX40 agonist ivuxolimab. Receptors originate from an adult with an advanced solid tumor such as melanoma, head and neck, liver or kidney cancer.

The V call is TRBV11-2, the J call TRBJ2-2, with D unresolved. The CDR3 is made up of 15 amino acids. CDR1 and CDR2 (germline): SGHAT, FQNNGV. With 5 bases removed from V and 0 bases from J, the gap between germline ends came to 10 bases. The CDR3 loop is CASSPGTSNTGELFF. The CDR3 DNA is TGTGCCAGCAGCCCGGGCACATCGAACACCGGGGAGCTGTTTTTT.

The chain links TRBV6-5 to TRBJ2-1; 15 bases are a match to TRBD2. CDR1 is MNHEY and CDR2 is SVGAGI in the germline V gene. V was clipped by 6 bases and J by 9 bases; unmatched bases: 3. This CDR3 region has 14 residues. CDR3 in amino acids: CASSRTSGGVEQFF. DNA of the CDR3: TGTGCCAGCAGCAGGACTAGCGGGGGGGTTGAGCAGTTCTTC.

The chain links TRBV19 to TRBJ2-4, with 7 bases fitting TRBD1. After removal of 2 bases from V and 5 bases from J, the junction contained 6 bases not matched to a gene. In germline, CDR1 is LNHDA, CDR2 SQIVND (reference sequence). The CDR3 runs 15 residues. CDR3 sequence (DNA): TGTGCCAGTAGTATACAGGGGACAGTGGAAAACATTCAGTACTTC. Amino acid sequence: CASSIQGTVENIQYF.

The chain carries TRBV27 and TRBJ1-5; D perhaps matches TRBD1 (6 bases). The CDR3 covers 13 residues. The germline V and J ends were trimmed by 6 bases and 5 bases, with 11 bases remaining between them. Germline loops: CDR1 MNHEY, CDR2 SMNVEV (reference sequence). CDR3 sequence reads: CASRRYRDQPQHF. As DNA, the CDR3 is TGTGCCAGCAGGAGATACAGGGATCAGCCCCAGCATTTT.

This rearrangement joins TRBV10-2 to TRBJ2-3; TRBD2 agrees at 7 bases. The trim removed 2 bases at V and 1 base at J, leaving 3 bases unmatched. Germline values: CDR1 WSHSY, CDR2 SAAADI. The CDR3 length is 15 residues. CDR3 DNA: TGCGCCAGCAGTGAGCCGGGGAGGGGCACAGATACGCAGTATTTT. Translating gives CASSEPGRGTDTQYF.

This clone was seen just once. V gene TRBV18 combines with J gene TRBJ1-4; D is uncertain. There are 15 residues in the CDR3. Trimming took off 5 bases at V and 5 bases at J, with 15 bases between the two ends. Looked up from germline, CDR1 is KGHSH and CDR2 is LQKENI. Written as DNA, the CDR3 is TGTGCCAGCTCAAACCGACGCGGCCGGAATGAAAAACTGTTTTTT. This codes for CASSNRRGRNEKLFF.

This CDR3 reads CASSQSKRGQGSNDEQFF. CDR3 bases: TGCGCCAGCAGTCAATCGAAACGGGGACAGGGGTCAAACGATGAGCAGTTCTTC. The chain has TRBV23-1 and TRBJ2-1; 10 nucleotides agree with TRBD1. TRBV23-1 is filed as an ORF, its function uncertain. The CDR3 is 18 residues long. Germline trimming cut 0 bases from V and 8 bases from J; bases unmatched to any gene: 13.

The V gene is TRBV5-1, the J gene TRBJ1-1, with D possibly TRBD1 on 5 matching bases. This CDR3 region has 15 residues. The V gene's germline CDR1 is SGHRS and CDR2 YFSETQ. V gave up 3 bases and J gave up 4 bases, with 16 bases separating them. The CDR3 DNA sequence: TGCGCCAGCAGCTGGGGGACGTCATCTGGCACTGAAGCTTTCTTT. Translating gives CASSWGTSSGTEAFF.

The V gene is TRBV6-5, the J gene TRBJ2-2; D remains unclear. This CDR3 comprises 12 residues. The germline CDR1 and CDR2 sequences are MNHEY and SVGAGI. Trimming took 6 bases from V and 3 from J, leaving 5 bases between them. The CDR3 loop reads CASSPDTGELFF. The DNA of the CDR3 is TGTGCCAGCAGCCCCGACACCGGGGAGCTGTTTTTT.

This chain connects TRBV5-1 to TRBJ2-7; 8 nucleotides line up with TRBD2. V lost 0 bases and J lost 0; bases outside the gene matches: 5. This CDR3 comprises 16 residues. CDR1 SGHRS and CDR2 YFSETQ come from the germline V gene. The CDR3 region has the DNA TGCGCCAGCAGCTTGGATAACGGGAGGGACTCCTACGAGCAGTACTTC. This gives the protein CASSLDNGRDSYEQYF.

In its sample, this clone was seen once. The chain employs TRBV6-6 and TRBJ2-2, with 7 bases aligning to TRBD2. V was pared by 6 bases and J by 2 bases, with 3 bases of the junction left unmatched. The CDR3 length is 14 residues. CDR1 is MNHNY and CDR2 is SVGAGI in the germline V gene (reference sequence). This CDR3 reads CASSASGNTGELFF. The DNA of the CDR3 is TGTGCCAGCAGCGCTAGCGGAAACACCGGGGAGCTGTTTTTT.

Here the CDR3 reads CAWRGQGSNNEQFF. CDR3 sequence (DNA): TGTGCCTGGAGGGGACAGGGGTCGAACAATGAGCAGTTCTTC. The V gene is TRBV30, the J gene TRBJ2-1, with TRBD1 matching 10 bases. The CDR3 is made up of 14 amino acids. The germline gives CDR1 GTSNPN, CDR2 SVGIG (reference sequence). With 3 bases clipped from V and 5 bases from J, the junction kept 4 bases outside the gene matches.

The chain has TRBV12-5 and TRBJ2-6, with 7 bases fitting TRBD1. CDR1 and CDR2 from the germline V gene are LGHNT and FRNRAP. V lost 1 base, J lost 0 bases, and 6 bases stayed unmatched. The CDR3 extends over 18 amino acids. CDR3 loop: CASGLARQGSSGANVLTF. The CDR3 DNA is TGTGCTAGTGGTTTGGCCCGACAGGGTAGCTCTGGGGCCAACGTCCTGACTTTC.

V is TRBV18 and J is TRBJ2-7; no clear D gene. Germline V CDR1 and CDR2: KGHSH, LQKENI. The CDR3 totals 13 residues. The V and J ends lost 3 bases and 0 bases respectively, with 6 bases between them. The CDR3 DNA is TGTGCCAGCTCACCGGAAAGCTCCTACGAGCAGTACTTC. Translation: CASSPESSYEQYF.

This chain links TRBV18 with TRBJ2-3, with D perhaps matching TRBD2 (6 bases). V lost 2 bases, J lost 4 bases, and 19 bases lay in between. Per germline, CDR1 KGHSH and CDR2 LQKENI. The CDR3 is 17 amino acids. CDR3 DNA: TGTGCCAGCTCACCAAATGTCCAGGGAGGTGGGCCAGATACGCAGTATTTT. This encodes CASSPNVQGGGPDTQYF.

This chain uses TRBV27 with TRBJ2-3, with D unresolved. The V end lost 5 bases, the J end lost 2 bases, and 11 bases lay between the germline ends. Germline CDR1 is MNHEY and CDR2 is SMNVEV (reference sequence). The CDR3 totals 14 residues. The CDR3 loop is CASSVNPITDTQYF. CDR3 nucleotides: TGTGCCAGCAGTGTGAACCCAATCACAGATACGCAGTATTTT.

This clone was detected only once. The genes are TRBV25-1 and TRBJ1-2; 8 nucleotides line up with TRBD1. The CDR3 is 17 amino acids. Trimming cost V 1 base and J 0 bases; bases outside gene matches: 7. Germline V gene lookup returns CDR1 MGHDK and CDR2 SYGVNS. CDR3 sequence (DNA): TGTGCCAGCAGTGAATGGGGTTCAGGGGGCGCTAACTATGGCTACACCTTC. Protein product: CASSEWGSGGANYGYTF.

The rearrangement joins TRBV18 to TRBJ2-1, with TRBD2 matching over 9 bases. Germline CDR1 KGHSH, CDR2 LQKENI. The CDR3 totals 15 residues. V dropped 0 bases and J dropped 7; count of bases not matched to a gene: 4. The CDR3, as DNA: TGTGCCAGCTCACCACCGTCTAGCGGGATGAATGAGCAGTTCTTC. It specifies CASSPPSSGMNEQFF. Full variable domain (missing parts from reference TRBV18 and TRBJ2-1): NAGVMQNPRHLVRRRGQEARLRCSPMKGHSHVYWYRQLPEEGLKFMVYLQKENIIDESGMPKERFSAEFPKEGPSILRIQQVVRGDSAAYFCASSPPSSGMNEQFFGPGTRLTVL.

This clone has a handful of counts. The gene calls are TRBV15 and TRBJ1-5; D not resolved. V lost 8 bases and J 3 bases, leaving 11 bases between the germline ends. This CDR3 spans 13 amino acids. CDR1 LNHNV and CDR2 YYDKDF come from the germline V gene (reference sequence). CDR3 sequence: CATRPNYNQPQHF. CDR3 DNA sequence: TGTGCCACCCGACCGAATTACAATCAGCCCCAGCATTTT. The full variable domain, with the rest looked up from reference TRBV15 and TRBJ1-5, is DAMVIQNPRYQVTQFGKPVTLSCSQTLNHNVMYWYQQKSSQAPKLLFHYYDKDFNNEADTPDNFQSRRPNTSFCFLDIRSPGLGDTAMYLCATRPNYNQPQHFGDGTRLSIL.

This clone has a handful of counts. The chain employs TRBV5-5 and TRBJ2-7, with D unclear. V was pared by 3 bases and J by 2 bases, with 12 bases between. CDR3 length: 14 amino acids. CDR1 and CDR2 (germline): SGHKS, YYEKEE (reference sequence). CDR3 bases: TGTGCCAGCAGCTCGGACGCGCTAACCTACGAGCAGTACTTC. The encoded protein is CASSSDALTYEQYF.

The chain couples TRBV5-1 to TRBJ2-5; 8 nucleotides match TRBD2. V lost 5 bases, J lost 3 bases, and 9 bases stayed unmatched. Germline CDR1 is SGHRS and CDR2 is YFSETQ. This CDR3 has 15 residues. The CDR3 bases are TGCGCCAGCAGAAAGGGCGGGGGGCCGGAAGAGACCCAGTACTTC. It yields the protein CASRKGGGPEETQYF.

The V call is TRBV11-2, the J call TRBJ1-3; TRBD1 aligns across 7 bases. CDR1 and CDR2 from the germline V gene are SGHAT and FQNNGV. J was trimmed by 1 base and V by 5 bases; bases with no gene match: 5. The CDR3 consists of 15 residues. For the CDR3, the DNA is TGTGCCAGCAGCACTCGGACAGGTTCTGGAAACACCATATATTTT. It is translated as CASSTRTGSGNTIYF.